The TCR beta chain described here comes from a study of beta chain features in type 1 diabetes. On this clone: Its cognate antigen is unknown.

Isolated RNA was reverse transcribed in full, so expressed TCRB transcripts were sequenced. TCRdb's copy holds only in-frame clones and misses some; the assay was immunoSEQ multiplex PCR. The table lists 120,000 to 150,000 clones, under 11% of them singletons. CDR3 size: 11 residues. V shed 3 bases and J shed 5 bases, with 7 bases lying between them. Germline values: CDR1 DFQATT, CDR2 SNEGSKA (reference sequence). Findings and limits, study-wide: Possibly, sequencing cDNA over-represented cells that had high TCR expression levels.

The V call is TRBV20-1, the J call TRBJ2-5, with D hard to call. Source material: naive CD4+ T cells from blood. The clonotype comes from a man between 18 and 35 years old in good health. As DNA, the CDR3 is TGCAGTGCTAGGTTTCCGGAGACCCAGTACTTC. Encoded protein: CSARFPETQYF.